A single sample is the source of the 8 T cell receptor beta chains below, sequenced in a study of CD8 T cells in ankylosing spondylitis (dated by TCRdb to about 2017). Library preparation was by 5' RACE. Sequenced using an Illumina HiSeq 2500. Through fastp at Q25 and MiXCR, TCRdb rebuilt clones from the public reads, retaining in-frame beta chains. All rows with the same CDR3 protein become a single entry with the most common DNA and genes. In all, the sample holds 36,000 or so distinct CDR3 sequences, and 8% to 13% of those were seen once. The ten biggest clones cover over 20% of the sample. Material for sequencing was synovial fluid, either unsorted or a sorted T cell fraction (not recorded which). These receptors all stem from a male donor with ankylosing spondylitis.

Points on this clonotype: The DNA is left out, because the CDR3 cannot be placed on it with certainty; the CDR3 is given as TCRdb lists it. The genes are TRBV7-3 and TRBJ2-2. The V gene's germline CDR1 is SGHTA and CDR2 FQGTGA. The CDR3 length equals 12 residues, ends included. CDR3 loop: CASSLSGELFFF.

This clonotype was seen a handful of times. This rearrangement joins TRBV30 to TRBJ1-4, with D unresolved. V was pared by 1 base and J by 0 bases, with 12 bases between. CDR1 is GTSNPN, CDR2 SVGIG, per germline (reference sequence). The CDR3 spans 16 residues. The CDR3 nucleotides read TGTGCCTGGAGTGGAGAGTTACCCACAACTAATGAAAAACTGTTTTTT. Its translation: CAWSGELPTTNEKLFF.

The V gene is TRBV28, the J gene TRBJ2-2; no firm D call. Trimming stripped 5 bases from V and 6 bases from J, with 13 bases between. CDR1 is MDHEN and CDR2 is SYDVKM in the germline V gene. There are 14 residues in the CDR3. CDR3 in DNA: TGTGCCAGCAGTCGGAACATCGTCCCCGGGGAGCTGTTTTTT. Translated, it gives CASSRNIVPGELFF.

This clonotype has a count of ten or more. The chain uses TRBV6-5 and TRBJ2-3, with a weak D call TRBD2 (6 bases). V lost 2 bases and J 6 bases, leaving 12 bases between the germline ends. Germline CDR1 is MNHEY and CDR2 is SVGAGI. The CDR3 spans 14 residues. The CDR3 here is CASSYAGSGDTQYF. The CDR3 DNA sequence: TGTGCCAGCAGTTACGCGGGATCCGGGGATACGCAGTATTTT.

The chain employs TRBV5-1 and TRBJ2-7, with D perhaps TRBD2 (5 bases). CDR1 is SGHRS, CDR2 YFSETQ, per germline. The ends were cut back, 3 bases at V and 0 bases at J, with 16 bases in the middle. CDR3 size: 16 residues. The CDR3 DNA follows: TGCGCCAGCAGCTCGGATTTCGGGGTAAGCTCCTACGAGCAGTACTTC. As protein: CASSSDFGVSSYEQYF.

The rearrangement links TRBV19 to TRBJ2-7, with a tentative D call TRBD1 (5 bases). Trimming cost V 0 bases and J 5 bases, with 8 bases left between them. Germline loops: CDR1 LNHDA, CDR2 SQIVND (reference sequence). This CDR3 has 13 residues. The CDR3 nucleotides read TGTGCCAGTAGTATAGATCAAGGGGACGAGCAGTACTTC. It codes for CASSIDQGDEQYF.

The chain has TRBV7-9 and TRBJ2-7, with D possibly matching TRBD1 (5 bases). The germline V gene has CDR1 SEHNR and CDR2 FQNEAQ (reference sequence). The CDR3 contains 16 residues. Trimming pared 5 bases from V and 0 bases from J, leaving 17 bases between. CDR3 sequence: CASSRVDIASSYEQYF. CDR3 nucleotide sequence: TGTGCCAGCAGCCGCGTGGACATCGCGAGCTCCTACGAGCAGTACTTC.

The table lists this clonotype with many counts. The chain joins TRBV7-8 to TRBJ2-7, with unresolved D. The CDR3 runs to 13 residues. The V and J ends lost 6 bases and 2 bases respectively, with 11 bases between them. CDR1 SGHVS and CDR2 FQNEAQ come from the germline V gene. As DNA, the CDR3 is TGTGCCAGCAGTGCAGGCAGCACCTACGAGCAGTACTTC. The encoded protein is CASSAGSTYEQYF.